The 17 T cell receptor beta chains in this list originate from one sample, sequenced in a study of T cell clones after liver transplantation. Profiled with immunoSEQ multiplex PCR; TCRdb holds only in-frame clones, not every one. The data show just under 60,000 clones, about 70% seen once. The material sequenced was CD4+ T cells from blood, taken at the approximately 16-month timepoint. The receptors shown here come from a human patient who received a liver transplant. Some T cells may be graft donor cells.

The chain has TRBV5-1 and TRBJ2-2; D not certain. The CDR3 consists of 15 residues. Trimming removed 0 bases at V and 3 bases at J, with 9 bases between. CDR1 is SGHRS and CDR2 is YFSETQ in the germline V gene. CDR3 nucleotides: TGCGCCAGCAGCTTGGCCAGAATGGACACCGGGGAGCTGTTTTTT. Its protein product is CASSLARMDTGELFF.

Relative to its sample, this clone is medium-sized. The chain employs TRBV27 and TRBJ1-2; D is ambiguous. Germline V gives CDR1 MNHEY, CDR2 SMNVEV (reference sequence). Trimming pared 3 bases from V and 5 bases from J, leaving 10 bases between. The CDR3 extends over 13 amino acids. The CDR3 reads CASSFTGFYGYTF. For the CDR3, the DNA is TGTGCCAGCAGTTTTACGGGGTTTTATGGCTACACCTTC.

The chain combines TRBV5-6 with TRBJ2-5, with 10 positions matching TRBD2. The junction had 8 bases not matched to a gene; V was cut back by 5 bases and J by 4 bases. CDR3 length equals 15 residues. Germline CDR1 is SGHDT and CDR2 is YYEEEE. CDR3 protein: CASSEAGGPGETQYF. The CDR3 bases are TGTGCCAGCAGTGAAGCGGGAGGGCCAGGAGAGACCCAGTACTTC.

The gene calls are TRBV28 and TRBJ2-7; unclear D gene. CDR3 length: 10 residues. V was clipped by 3 bases and J by 7 bases, with 4 bases between them. Germline CDR1 MDHEN, CDR2 SYDVKM. CDR3 loop: CASSFGEQYF. CDR3 in DNA: TGTGCCAGCAGTTTCGGAGAGCAGTACTTC. Drawing the rest from reference TRBV28 and TRBJ2-7, the complete variable domain is DVKVTQSSRYLVKRTGEKVFLECVQDMDHENMFWYRQDPGLGLRLIYFSYDVKMKEKGDIPEGYSVSREKKERFSLILESASTNQTSMYLCASSFGEQYFGPGTRLTVT.

The V and J genes are TRBV2 and TRBJ2-5; possible D gene TRBD1, 6 bases. V lost 6 bases and J lost 5, with 13 bases in between. Germline loops: CDR1 SNHLY, CDR2 FYNNEI. The CDR3 is made up of 13 amino acids. Here the CDR3 reads CASRANREETQYF. The CDR3, as DNA: TGTGCCAGCAGGGCTAACAGGGAGGAGACCCAGTACTTC. The full variable domain, its missing parts supplied by reference TRBV2 and TRBJ2-5, is EPEVTQTPSHQVTQMGQEVILRCVPISNHLYFYWYRQILGQKVEFLVSFYNNEISEKSEIFDDQFSVERPDGSNFTLKIRSTKLEDSAMYFCASRANREETQYFGPGTRLLVL.

The chain employs TRBV5-1 and TRBJ2-5, with TRBD2 matching 12 bases. Germline CDR1 is SGHRS and CDR2 is YFSETQ. The junction had 1 base not matched to a gene; V was cut back by 0 bases and J by 1 base. The CDR3 has 16 residues. Written as DNA, the CDR3 is TGCGCCAGCAGCTTGGTACTAGCGGGGGGCCAAGAGACCCAGTACTTC. Its protein is CASSLVLAGGQETQYF.

This clone was seen just once. This sequence joins TRBV9 and TRBJ1-2, with D tentatively TRBD1 (6 bases). The CDR3 is 13 residues long. V shed 6 bases and J shed 4 bases, with 13 bases lying between them. CDR1 is SGDLS and CDR2 is YYNGEE in the germline V gene. The CDR3 DNA reads as TGTGCCAGCACGCCACAGGGCTCCTATGGCTACACCTTC. Protein product: CASTPQGSYGYTF.

This chain connects TRBV29-1 to TRBJ2-6, with 7 bases that match TRBD1. Germline V gene data show CDR1 as SQVTM and CDR2 as ANQGSEA. V was clipped by 6 bases and J by 2 bases; unmatched bases: 7. The CDR3 totals 15 residues. The CDR3 sequence is CSVRQGGTGANVLTF. The CDR3 nucleotides are TGCAGCGTCCGACAGGGCGGAACTGGGGCCAACGTCCTGACTTTC.

This clone was counted between two and nine times. The rearrangement joins TRBV28 to TRBJ2-7; 9 nucleotides match TRBD2. V lost 1 base and J lost 2; bases outside the gene matches: 9. Germline V gene lookup returns CDR1 MDHEN and CDR2 SYDVKM. The CDR3 spans 17 residues. The CDR3 sequence: CASSLSFFERGAYEQYF. The CDR3 bases are TGTGCCAGCAGTTTATCCTTTTTTGAGCGGGGGGCCTACGAGCAGTACTTC.

V gene TRBV4-1 combines with J gene TRBJ2-3, with TRBD2 identical over 8 bases. CDR1 is MGHRA, CDR2 YSYEKL, per germline. Germline trimming cut 1 base from V and 6 bases from J; bases unmatched to any gene: 6. The CDR3 is 15 residues long. The CDR3 DNA reads TGCGCCAGCAGCCAAGTCGGAGCGGGAGATGATACGCAGTATTTT. Amino acid sequence: CASSQVGAGDDTQYF.

This clone is termed medium-sized. The chain employs TRBV7-2 and TRBJ1-1; D uncertain. Trimming removed 1 base at V and 4 bases at J, with 7 bases between. There are 13 residues in the CDR3. CDR1 is SGHTA, CDR2 FQGNSA, per germline. The CDR3 loop is CASSLGPFTEAFF. CDR3 coding DNA: TGTGCCAGCAGCTTAGGACCGTTCACTGAAGCTTTCTTT.

The chain employs TRBV30 and TRBJ1-3; D may be TRBD1 (6 bases). V was trimmed by 0 bases and J by 0 bases, leaving 12 bases between them. Germline-derived CDR1 and CDR2 are GTSNPN and SVGIG (reference sequence). This CDR3 is 16 amino acids long. The CDR3 sequence is CAWSVGQQSSGNTIYF. CDR3 DNA: TGTGCCTGGAGTGTCGGACAGCAAAGCTCTGGAAACACCATATATTTT.

This clone appeared a few times. This chain connects TRBV11-2 to TRBJ2-3, with no clear D. Between the trimmed V and J ends, which lost 1 base and 0 bases, there was a span of 5 bases. The germline gives CDR1 SGHAT, CDR2 FQNNGV. The CDR3 has 14 amino acids. The CDR3 coding sequence is TGTGCCAGCAGCTTAGCAAGGAGCACAGATACGCAGTATTTT. Translating gives CASSLARSTDTQYF.

The rearrangement joins TRBV2 to TRBJ2-1, with D perhaps being TRBD1 or TRBD2 (5 bases each). Trimming took 1 base from V and 2 from J, leaving 9 bases between them. Germline values: CDR1 SNHLY, CDR2 FYNNEI. CDR3 size: 15 residues. The CDR3 spells CASSEDQGPYNEQFF. CDR3 bases: TGTGCCAGCAGTGAAGACCAGGGACCCTACAATGAGCAGTTCTTC.

By sample fraction, this clone is medium-sized. The chain joins TRBV30 to TRBJ1-5; tentatively, D is TRBD1 (6 bases). V lost 2 bases, J lost 0 bases, and 17 bases lay in between. This CDR3 contains 17 residues. Germline V gene sequence: CDR1 GTSNPN, CDR2 SVGIG (reference sequence). CDR3 nucleotide sequence: TGTGCCTGGAGTTCCACAGGGTTTACAGCTAGCAATCAGCCCCAGCATTTT. Protein product: CAWSSTGFTASNQPQHF.

This clone was detected once. This chain uses TRBV21-1 with TRBJ1-5. TRBV21-1 is assigned pseudogene status. The CDR3 is made up of 17 amino acids. Here the CDR3 reads CASSRRQGRGFDQPQHF. CDR3 in DNA: TGTGCCAGCAGCAGGCGTCAGGGGAGGGGCTTCGATCAGCCCCAGCATTTT.

The genes are TRBV6-1 and TRBJ1-1; TRBD1 matches at 7 bases. J gave up 4 bases and V 4 bases, and 3 bases lay outside the gene matches. The CDR3 covers 13 residues. Germline V gene data show CDR1 as MNHNS and CDR2 as SASEGT. CDR3 DNA sequence: TGTGCCAGCAGTGCAGGGGGGGCCACTGAAGCTTTCTTT. Protein product: CASSAGGATEAFF.